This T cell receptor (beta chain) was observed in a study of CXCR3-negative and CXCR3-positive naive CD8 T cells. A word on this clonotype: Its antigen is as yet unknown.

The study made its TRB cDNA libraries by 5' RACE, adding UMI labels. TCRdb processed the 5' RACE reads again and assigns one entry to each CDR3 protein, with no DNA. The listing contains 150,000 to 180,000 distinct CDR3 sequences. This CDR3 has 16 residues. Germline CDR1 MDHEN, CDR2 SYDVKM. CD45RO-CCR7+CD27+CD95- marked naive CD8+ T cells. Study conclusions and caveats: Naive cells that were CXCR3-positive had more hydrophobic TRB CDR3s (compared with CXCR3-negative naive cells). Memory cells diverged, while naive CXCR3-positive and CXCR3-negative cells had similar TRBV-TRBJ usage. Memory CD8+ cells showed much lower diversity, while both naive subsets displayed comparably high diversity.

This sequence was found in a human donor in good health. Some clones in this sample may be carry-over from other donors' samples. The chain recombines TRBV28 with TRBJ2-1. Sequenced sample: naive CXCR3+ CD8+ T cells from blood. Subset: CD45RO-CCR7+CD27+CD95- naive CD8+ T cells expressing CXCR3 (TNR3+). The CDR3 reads CASSLSAGAPYNEQFF.